This passage covers 13 T cell receptor beta chains from one sample sequenced in a study of T cell responses to AZD1222 COVID-19 vaccine. Produced via immunoSEQ multiplex PCR; TCRdb's table is partial and in-frame only. This table has 170,000 or so clones, 90% appearing once. This material consisted of peripheral blood, taken on day 0 of AZD1222 vaccination. The receptors here all came from an adult in good health.

The CDR3: CASPGLAPLYF. For the CDR3, the DNA is TGTGCCAGCCCCGGACTAGCCCCGTTGTATTTT. V gene TRBV2 combines with J gene TRBJ2-3; 8 nucleotides align to TRBD2. Germline V CDR1 and CDR2: SNHLY, FYNNEI. J gave up 14 bases and V 8 bases, and 9 bases lay outside the gene matches. This CDR3 is 11 amino acids long.

The V call is TRBV6-6, the J call TRBJ2-5, with D hard to call. The germline CDR1 and CDR2 sequences are MNHNY and SVGAGI (reference sequence). V was clipped by 2 bases and J by 2 bases, with 6 bases between them. This CDR3 has 13 amino acids. For the CDR3, the DNA is TGTGCCAGCAGTTACGTGGGTCAAGAGACCCAGTACTTC. Translated, it gives CASSYVGQETQYF.

This clone was observed a handful of times. The V gene is TRBV5-6, the J gene TRBJ1-5; D is unresolved. The germline CDR1 and CDR2 sequences are SGHDT and YYEEEE. This CDR3 is 15 amino acids long. V was cut by 0 bases and J by 4 bases, with 11 bases left in between. CDR3 protein: CASSLGGWGNQPQHF. In DNA, the CDR3 is TGTGCCAGCAGCTTGGGAGGCTGGGGTAATCAGCCCCAGCATTTT.

The chain couples TRBV7-9 to TRBJ1-4; possibly TRBD1 for D (5 bases). CDR1 is SEHNR and CDR2 is FQNEAQ in the germline V gene (reference sequence). V was clipped by 1 base and J by 4 bases, with 13 bases between them. CDR3 length: 16 amino acids. The CDR3 loop reads CASSLGSGGLNEKLFF. Written as DNA, the CDR3 is TGTGCCAGCAGCTTAGGAAGTGGGGGTCTTAATGAAAAACTGTTTTTT.

The chain links TRBV6-1 to TRBJ2-5; no clear D. CDR1 MNHNS and CDR2 SASEGT come from the germline V gene. Deletions cut 3 bases from V and 5 bases from J, with 22 bases between. The CDR3 length is 17 residues. The CDR3 sequence is CASSDRLARPQRETQYF. In nucleotides, the CDR3 is TGTGCCAGCAGTGACCGCCTTGCACGACCTCAAAGGGAGACCCAGTACTTC.

The chain couples TRBV30 to TRBJ2-7, with D perhaps TRBD1 (6 bases). Germline V gene sequence: CDR1 GTSNPN, CDR2 SVGIG (reference sequence). V was cut by 1 base and J by 13 bases, with 14 bases left in between. The CDR3 loop spans 11 amino acids. The CDR3 DNA reads TGTGCCTGGAGTGGGTCCTCAGGGACATACTTC. It codes for CAWSGSSGTYF.

The V call is TRBV18, the J call TRBJ1-2, with D uncertain. Germline values: CDR1 KGHSH, CDR2 LQKENI. V lost 4 bases to trimming and J lost 2 bases, with 11 bases between them. The CDR3 consists of 14 residues. The CDR3 sequence is CASSQVQGNYGYTF. In nucleotides, the CDR3 is TGTGCCAGCTCACAAGTACAAGGGAACTATGGCTACACCTTC.

V gene TRBV7-8 combines with J gene TRBJ1-1; TRBD1 might be the D (6 bases). Trimming shortened V by 5 bases and J by 3 bases, and 16 bases separated the two germline ends. CDR3 length: 15 residues. Germline V gene lookup returns CDR1 SGHVS and CDR2 FQNEAQ. The CDR3 is CASSPEGVRDTEAFF. In DNA form, the CDR3 reads TGTGCCAGCAGCCCAGAGGGGGTTCGGGACACTGAAGCTTTCTTT.

The rearrangement links TRBV19 to TRBJ2-2; 11 bases align to TRBD2. V lost 4 bases, J lost 4 bases, and 2 bases stayed unmatched. The CDR3 consists of 15 residues. Germline V gene lookup returns CDR1 LNHDA and CDR2 SQIVND (reference sequence). CDR3: CASSRTSGGTGELFF. For the CDR3, the DNA is TGTGCCAGTAGTAGAACTAGCGGGGGCACCGGGGAGCTGTTTTTT.

V usage is TRBV6-1 and J usage is TRBJ2-1, with a possible D match to TRBD2 (7 bases). V dropped 0 bases and J dropped 3 bases, with 18 bases sitting between them. The CDR3 has 18 amino acids. Looked up from germline, CDR1 is MNHNS and CDR2 is SASEGT. CDR3 DNA sequence: TGTGCCAGCAGTGAAGCGGGGGGGCTAGCGTTATTCTACAATGAGCAGTTCTTC. Translating gives CASSEAGGLALFYNEQFF.

The chain combines TRBV7-7 with TRBJ2-3; 10 positions agree with TRBD2. Germline V lookup: CDR1 SSHAT, CDR2 FNYEAQ (reference sequence). This CDR3 has 17 amino acids. The V and J ends lost 5 bases and 5 bases, in that order; junction bases with no gene match: 13. The CDR3: CASSRWTSGAKGDTQYF. The DNA of the CDR3 is TGTGCCAGCAGCCGCTGGACTAGCGGAGCTAAGGGAGATACGCAGTATTTT.

The genes are TRBV5-4 and TRBJ1-2; D is unclear. V was clipped by 0 bases and J by 3 bases, with 12 bases between them. Germline assignment: CDR1 SGHNT and CDR2 YYREEE (reference sequence). This CDR3 has 15 residues. In nucleotides, the CDR3 is TGTGCCAGCAGCTTGGAAGTAGGGAGGGACTATGGCTACACCTTC. Translating gives CASSLEVGRDYGYTF.

This chain links TRBV7-2 with TRBJ2-7; unclear D gene. The germline V gene has CDR1 SGHTA and CDR2 FQGNSA. The CDR3 is 13 amino acids. The germline V and J ends were trimmed by 5 bases and 12 bases, with 20 bases remaining between them. Here the CDR3 reads CASSPNPRGSPYF. The DNA of the CDR3 is TGTGCCAGCAGCCCAAACCCAAGAGGTTCGCCGTACTTC.